This record covers a single T cell receptor beta chain. This sample was taken from a study of T cell changes during pregnancy in multiple sclerosis. Profiled with immunoSEQ multiplex PCR; TCRdb holds only in-frame clones, not every one. The sample holds 85,000 to 130,000 clones, around 93% seen once. The germline gives CDR1 SGHAT, CDR2 FQNNGV. This CDR3 is 15 amino acids long. V was clipped by 5 bases and J by 4 bases; unmatched bases: 10. The receptor was isolated from a female donor with multiple sclerosis, enrolled in a pregnancy study. The input for sequencing was peripheral blood, taken before pregnancy. This chain uses TRBV11-2 with TRBJ1-1; 7 bases are shared with TRBD1. The CDR3 here is CASSPSPTGTTEAFF. Written as DNA, the CDR3 is TGTGCCAGCAGCCCGAGCCCGACAGGGACCACTGAAGCTTTCTTT.